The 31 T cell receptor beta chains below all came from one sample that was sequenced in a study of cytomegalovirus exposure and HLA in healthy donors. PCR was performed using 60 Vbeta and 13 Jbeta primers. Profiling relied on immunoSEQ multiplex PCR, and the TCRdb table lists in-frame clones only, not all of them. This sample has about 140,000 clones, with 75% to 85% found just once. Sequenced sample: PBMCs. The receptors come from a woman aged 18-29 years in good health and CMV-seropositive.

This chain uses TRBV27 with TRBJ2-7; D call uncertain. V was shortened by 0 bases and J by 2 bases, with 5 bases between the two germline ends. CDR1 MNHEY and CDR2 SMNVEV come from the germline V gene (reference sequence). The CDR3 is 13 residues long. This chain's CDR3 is CASSLSEPYEQYF. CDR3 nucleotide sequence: TGTGCCAGCAGTTTATCGGAGCCCTACGAGCAGTACTTC.

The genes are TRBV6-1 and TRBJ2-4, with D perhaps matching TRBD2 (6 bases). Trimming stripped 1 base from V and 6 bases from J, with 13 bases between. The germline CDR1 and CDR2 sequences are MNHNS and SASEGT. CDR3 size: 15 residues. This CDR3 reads CASSEEGTVLNIQYF. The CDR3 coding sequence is TGTGCCAGCAGTGAAGAGGGGACTGTTTTAAACATTCAGTACTTC.

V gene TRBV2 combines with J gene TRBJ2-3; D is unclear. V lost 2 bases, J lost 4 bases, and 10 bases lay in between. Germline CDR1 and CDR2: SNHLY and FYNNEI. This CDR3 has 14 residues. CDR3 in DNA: TGTGCCAGCAGTGAAATATTTTCTTCAGATACGCAGTATTTT. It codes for CASSEIFSSDTQYF.

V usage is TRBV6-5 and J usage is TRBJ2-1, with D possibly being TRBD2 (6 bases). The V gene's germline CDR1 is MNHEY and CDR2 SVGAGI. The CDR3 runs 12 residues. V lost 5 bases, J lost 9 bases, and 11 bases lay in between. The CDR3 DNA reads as TGTGCCAGCAGTGGCGGGGACGTTGAGCAGTTCTTC. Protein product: CASSGGDVEQFF.

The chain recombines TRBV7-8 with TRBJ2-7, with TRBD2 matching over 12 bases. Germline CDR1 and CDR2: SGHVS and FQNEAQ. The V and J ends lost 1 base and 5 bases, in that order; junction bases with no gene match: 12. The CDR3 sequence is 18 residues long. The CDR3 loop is CASSLGYSSGGAKDEQYF. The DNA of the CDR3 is TGTGCCAGCAGCTTAGGATATTCTAGCGGGGGGGCCAAGGACGAGCAGTACTTC.

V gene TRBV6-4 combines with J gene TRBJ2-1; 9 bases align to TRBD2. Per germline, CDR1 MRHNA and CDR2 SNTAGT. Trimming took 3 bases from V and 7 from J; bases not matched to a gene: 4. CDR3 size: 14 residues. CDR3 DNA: TGTGCCAGCAGTGAAGAAGCGGGGGGAAATGAGCAGTTCTTC. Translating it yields CASSEEAGGNEQFF.

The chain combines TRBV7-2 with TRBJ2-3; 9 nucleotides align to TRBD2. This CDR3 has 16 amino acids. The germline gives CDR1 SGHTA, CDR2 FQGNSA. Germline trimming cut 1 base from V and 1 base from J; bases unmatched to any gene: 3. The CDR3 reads CASSLGPSGGTDTQYF. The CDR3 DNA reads TGTGCCAGCAGCTTAGGGCCTAGCGGGGGCACAGATACGCAGTATTTT.

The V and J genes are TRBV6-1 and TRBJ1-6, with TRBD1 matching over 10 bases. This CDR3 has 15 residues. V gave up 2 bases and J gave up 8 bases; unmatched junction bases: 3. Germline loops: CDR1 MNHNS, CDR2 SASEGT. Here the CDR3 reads CASSELGTGDSPLHF. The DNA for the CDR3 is TGTGCCAGCAGTGAACTCGGGACAGGGGATTCACCCCTCCACTTT.

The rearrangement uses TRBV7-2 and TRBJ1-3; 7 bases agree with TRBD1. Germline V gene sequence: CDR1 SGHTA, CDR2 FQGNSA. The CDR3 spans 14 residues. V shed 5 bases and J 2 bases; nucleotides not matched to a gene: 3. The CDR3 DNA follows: TGTGCCAGCAGCCGCCAGGGGGCTGGAAACACCATATATTTT. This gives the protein CASSRQGAGNTIYF.

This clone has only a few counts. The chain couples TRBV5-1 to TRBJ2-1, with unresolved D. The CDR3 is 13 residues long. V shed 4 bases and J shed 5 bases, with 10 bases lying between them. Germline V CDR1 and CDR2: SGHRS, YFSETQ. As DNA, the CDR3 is TGCGCCAGCAGCACACTAATGGACAATGAGCAGTTCTTC. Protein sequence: CASSTLMDNEQFF.

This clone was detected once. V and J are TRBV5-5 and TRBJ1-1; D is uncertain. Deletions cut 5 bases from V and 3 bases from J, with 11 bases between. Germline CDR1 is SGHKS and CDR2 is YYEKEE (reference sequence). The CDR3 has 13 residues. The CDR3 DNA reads TGTGCCAGCAGTGGGCCGGGGTACACTGAAGCTTTCTTT. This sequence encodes CASSGPGYTEAFF.

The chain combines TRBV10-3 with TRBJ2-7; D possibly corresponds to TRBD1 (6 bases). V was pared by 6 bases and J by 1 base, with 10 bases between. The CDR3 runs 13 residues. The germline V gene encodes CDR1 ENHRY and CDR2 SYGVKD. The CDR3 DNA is TGTGCCATCAGCAGGGACACGTCCTACGAGCAGTACTTC. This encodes CAISRDTSYEQYF.

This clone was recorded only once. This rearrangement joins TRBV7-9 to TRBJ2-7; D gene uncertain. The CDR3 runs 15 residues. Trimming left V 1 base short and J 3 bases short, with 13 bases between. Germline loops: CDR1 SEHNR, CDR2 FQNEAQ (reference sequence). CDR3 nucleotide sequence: TGTGCCAGCAGCTTAGGGGCTCAGCTCAACTACGAGCAGTACTTC. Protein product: CASSLGAQLNYEQYF.

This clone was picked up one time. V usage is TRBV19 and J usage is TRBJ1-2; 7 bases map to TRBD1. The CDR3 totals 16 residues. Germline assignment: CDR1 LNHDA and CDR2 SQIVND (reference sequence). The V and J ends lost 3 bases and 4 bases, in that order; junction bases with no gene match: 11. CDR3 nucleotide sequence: TGTGCCAGTAGTATCGGGACAGATGTAACGGGCTATGGCTACACCTTC. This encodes CASSIGTDVTGYGYTF. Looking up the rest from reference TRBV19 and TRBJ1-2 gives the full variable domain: DGGITQSPKYLFRKEGQNVTLSCEQNLNHDAMYWYRQDPGQGLRLIYYSQIVNDFQKGDIAEGYSVSREKKESFPLTVTSAQKNPTAFYLCASSIGTDVTGYGYTFGSGTRLTVV.

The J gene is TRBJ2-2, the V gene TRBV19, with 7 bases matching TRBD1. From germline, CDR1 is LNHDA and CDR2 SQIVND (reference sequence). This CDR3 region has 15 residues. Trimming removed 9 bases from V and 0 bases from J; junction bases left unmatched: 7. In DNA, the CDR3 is TGTGCCAGCCGCCGGGACAGAGCGAACACCGGGGAGCTGTTTTTT. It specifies CASRRDRANTGELFF.

The CDR3: CASSLRQGGYETQYF. CDR3 sequence (DNA): TGTGCCAGCAGCTTGCGACAGGGCGGTTATGAGACCCAGTACTTC. The gene calls are TRBV5-6 and TRBJ2-5; 7 bases are shared with TRBD1. Looked up from germline, CDR1 is SGHDT and CDR2 is YYEEEE. Losses at the gene ends were 1 base for V and 5 bases for J; bases not matched to a gene: 8. This CDR3 contains 15 residues.

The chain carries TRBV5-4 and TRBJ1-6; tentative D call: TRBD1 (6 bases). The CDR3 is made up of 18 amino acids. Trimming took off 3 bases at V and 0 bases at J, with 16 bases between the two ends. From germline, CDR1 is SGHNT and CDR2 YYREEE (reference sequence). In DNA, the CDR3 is TGTGCCAGCAGCTCCCGGAGTCAGGGGAGCTCCTATAATTCACCCCTCCACTTT. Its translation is CASSSRSQGSSYNSPLHF.

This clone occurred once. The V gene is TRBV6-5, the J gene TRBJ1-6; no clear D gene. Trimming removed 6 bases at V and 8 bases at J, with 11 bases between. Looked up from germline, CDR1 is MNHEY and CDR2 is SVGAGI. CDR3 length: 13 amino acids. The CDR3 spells CASSRGRDSPLHF. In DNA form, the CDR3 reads TGTGCCAGCAGCCGGGGTCGAGATTCACCCCTCCACTTT.

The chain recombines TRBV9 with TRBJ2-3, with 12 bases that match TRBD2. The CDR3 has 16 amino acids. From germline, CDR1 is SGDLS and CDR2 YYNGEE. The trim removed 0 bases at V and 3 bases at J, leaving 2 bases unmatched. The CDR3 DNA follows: TGTGCCAGCAGCGTAGGACTAGCGGGAGTTACAGATACGCAGTATTTT. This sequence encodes CASSVGLAGVTDTQYF.

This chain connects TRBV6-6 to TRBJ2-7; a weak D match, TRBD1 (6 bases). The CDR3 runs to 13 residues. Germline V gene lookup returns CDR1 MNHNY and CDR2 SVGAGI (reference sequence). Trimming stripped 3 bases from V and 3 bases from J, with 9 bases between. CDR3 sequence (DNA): TGTGCCAGCAGTTATACAGGGATCTACGAGCAGTACTTC. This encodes CASSYTGIYEQYF.

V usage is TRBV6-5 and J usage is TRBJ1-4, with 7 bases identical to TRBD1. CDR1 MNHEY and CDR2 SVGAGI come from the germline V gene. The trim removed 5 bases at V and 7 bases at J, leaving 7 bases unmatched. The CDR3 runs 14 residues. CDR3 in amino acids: CASSRQGRSEKLFF. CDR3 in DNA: TGTGCCAGCAGTCGACAGGGACGGAGTGAAAAACTGTTTTTT.

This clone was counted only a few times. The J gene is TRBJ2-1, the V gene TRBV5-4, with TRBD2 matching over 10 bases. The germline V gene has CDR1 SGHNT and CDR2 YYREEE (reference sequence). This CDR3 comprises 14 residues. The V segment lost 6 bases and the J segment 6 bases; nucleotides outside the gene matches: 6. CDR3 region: CASTERGGSNEQFF. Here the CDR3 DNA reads TGTGCCAGCACCGAGCGGGGGGGCAGCAATGAGCAGTTCTTC.

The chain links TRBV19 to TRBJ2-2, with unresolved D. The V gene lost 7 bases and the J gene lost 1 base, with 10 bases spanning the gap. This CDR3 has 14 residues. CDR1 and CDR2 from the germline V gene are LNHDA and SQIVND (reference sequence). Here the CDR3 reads CASISSKNTGELFF. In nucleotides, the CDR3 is TGTGCCAGTATCTCTTCTAAGAACACCGGGGAGCTGTTTTTT.

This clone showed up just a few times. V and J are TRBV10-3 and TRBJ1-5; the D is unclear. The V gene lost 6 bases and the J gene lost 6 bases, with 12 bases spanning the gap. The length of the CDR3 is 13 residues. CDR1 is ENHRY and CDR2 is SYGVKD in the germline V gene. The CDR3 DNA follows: TGTGCCATCAGACGAGCGATAGGTCAGCCCCAGCATTTT. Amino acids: CAIRRAIGQPQHF.

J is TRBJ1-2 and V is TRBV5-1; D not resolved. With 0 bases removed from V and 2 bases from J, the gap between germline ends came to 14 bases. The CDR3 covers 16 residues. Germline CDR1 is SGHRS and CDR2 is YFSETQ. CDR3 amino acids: CASSLASWEDNYGYTF. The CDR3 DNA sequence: TGCGCCAGCAGCTTGGCTTCTTGGGAGGACAACTATGGCTACACCTTC.

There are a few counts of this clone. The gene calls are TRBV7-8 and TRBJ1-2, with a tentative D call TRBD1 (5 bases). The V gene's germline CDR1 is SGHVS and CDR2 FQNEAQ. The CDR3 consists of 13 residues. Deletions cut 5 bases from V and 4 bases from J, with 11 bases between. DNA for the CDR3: TGTGCCAGCAGCCGGGGGGATGGCTATGGCTACACCTTC. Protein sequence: CASSRGDGYGYTF.

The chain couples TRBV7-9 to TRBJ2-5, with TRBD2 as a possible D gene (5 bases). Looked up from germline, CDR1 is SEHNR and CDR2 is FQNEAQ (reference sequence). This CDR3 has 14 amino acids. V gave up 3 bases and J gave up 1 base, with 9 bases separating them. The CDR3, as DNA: TGTGCCAGCAGCTTCGAGGGCCTCCAAGAGACCCAGTACTTC. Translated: CASSFEGLQETQYF.

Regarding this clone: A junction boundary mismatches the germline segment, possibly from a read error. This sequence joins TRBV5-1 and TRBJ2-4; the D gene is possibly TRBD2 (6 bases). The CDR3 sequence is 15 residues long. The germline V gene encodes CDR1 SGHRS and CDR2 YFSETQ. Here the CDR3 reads CAGSFLVGEENIQYF. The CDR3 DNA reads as TGCGCCGGCAGCTTCCTAGTGGGGGAGGAAAACATTCAGTACTTC.

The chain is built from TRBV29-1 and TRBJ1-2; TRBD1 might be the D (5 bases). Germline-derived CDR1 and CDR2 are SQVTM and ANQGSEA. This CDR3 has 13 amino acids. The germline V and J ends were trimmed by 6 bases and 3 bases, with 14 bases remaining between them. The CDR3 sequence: CSVDSIRDYGYTF. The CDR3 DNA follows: TGCAGCGTCGACAGCATAAGGGACTATGGCTACACCTTC.

The DNA for the CDR3 is TGTGCTAGTGGTTTGGACGGACTCTCTGGAAACACCATATATTTT. It codes for CASGLDGLSGNTIYF. The chain recombines TRBV12-5 with TRBJ1-3; D not resolved. V lost 1 base, J lost 0 bases, and 7 bases lay in between. Germline V lookup: CDR1 LGHNT, CDR2 FRNRAP. This CDR3 contains 15 residues. Supplemented by reference TRBV12-5 and TRBJ1-3, the full variable domain reads DARVTQTPRHKVTEMGQEVTMRCQPILGHNTVFWYRQTMMQGLELLAYFRNRAPLDDSGMPKDRFSAEMPDATLATLKIQPSEPRDSAVYFCASGLDGLSGNTIYFGEGSWLTVV.

In nucleotides, the CDR3 is TGTGCCAGCAGTGAAATGGGACAGGACGACATGAACACTGAAGCTTTCTTT. Translated: CASSEMGQDDMNTEAFF. The chain couples TRBV2 to TRBJ1-1; TRBD1 matches 8 bases. The CDR3 is 17 amino acids. Germline values: CDR1 SNHLY, CDR2 FYNNEI. With 2 bases clipped from V and 0 bases from J, the junction kept 8 bases outside the gene matches.